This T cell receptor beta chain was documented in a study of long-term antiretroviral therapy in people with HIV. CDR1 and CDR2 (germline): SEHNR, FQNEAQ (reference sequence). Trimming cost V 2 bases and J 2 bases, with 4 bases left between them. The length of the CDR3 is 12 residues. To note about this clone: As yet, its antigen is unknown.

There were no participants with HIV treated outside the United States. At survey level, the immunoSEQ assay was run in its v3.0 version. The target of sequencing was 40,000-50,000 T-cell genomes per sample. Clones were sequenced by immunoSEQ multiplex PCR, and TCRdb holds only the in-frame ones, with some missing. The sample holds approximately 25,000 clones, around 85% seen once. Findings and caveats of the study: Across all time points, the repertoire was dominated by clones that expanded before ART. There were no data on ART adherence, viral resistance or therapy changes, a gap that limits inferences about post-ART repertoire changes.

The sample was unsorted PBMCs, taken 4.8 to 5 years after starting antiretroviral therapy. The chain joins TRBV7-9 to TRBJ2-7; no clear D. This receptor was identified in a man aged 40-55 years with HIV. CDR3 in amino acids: CASSLHTYEQYF. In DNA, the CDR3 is TGTGCCAGCAGCTTACATACCTACGAGCAGTACTTC. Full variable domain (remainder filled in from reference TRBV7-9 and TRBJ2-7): DTGVSQNPRHKITKRGQNVTFRCDPISEHNRLYWYRQTLGQGPEFLTYFQNEAQLEKSRLLSDRFSAERPKGSFSTLEIQRTEQGDSAMYLCASSLHTYEQYFGPGTRLTVT.